These 20 T cell receptor beta chains originate from one sample sequenced in a study of cytomegalovirus exposure and HLA in healthy donors. Amplification used 60 Vbeta primers and 13 Jbeta primers. Some clones are missing from TCRdb's copy, which holds only in-frame ones; the method was immunoSEQ multiplex PCR. The repertoire holds over 150,000 clones, approximately 72% seen once, with approximately 3% in the top ten. The specimen sequenced was PBMCs. The receptors originated from a man aged 18 to 35 in good health and CMV-seronegative.

The gene calls are TRBV7-9 and TRBJ2-2, with 12 bases aligning to TRBD2. There are 17 residues in the CDR3. Germline-derived CDR1 and CDR2 are SEHNR and FQNEAQ (reference sequence). The V and J ends lost 5 bases and 9 bases, in that order; junction bases with no gene match: 13. The CDR3 reads CASSARFTSGGSRELFF. In DNA form, the CDR3 reads TGTGCCAGCAGCGCCCGATTTACTAGCGGGGGGTCCCGGGAGCTGTTTTTT.

This clone was detected only a few times. The chain uses TRBV6-6 and TRBJ1-2, with D perhaps TRBD1 (5 bases). The CDR3 is made up of 14 amino acids. V lost 7 bases to trimming and J lost 2 bases, with 14 bases between them. From germline, CDR1 is MNHNY and CDR2 SVGAGI (reference sequence). The CDR3 bases are TGTGCCAGCACCCCCCGGGGGGACAACTATGGCTACACCTTC. Protein sequence: CASTPRGDNYGYTF.

The chain is built from TRBV6-5 and TRBJ1-1; D is possibly TRBD1 (5 bases). Germline V lookup: CDR1 MNHEY, CDR2 SVGAGI. Trimming removed 0 bases at V and 3 bases at J, with 14 bases between. The CDR3 consists of 16 residues. This CDR3 reads CASSYSGLAGHTEAFF. The CDR3 DNA reads TGTGCCAGCAGTTACTCTGGGTTAGCAGGGCACACTGAAGCTTTCTTT.

The chain is built from TRBV10-3 and TRBJ1-2; 9 bases match TRBD1. Trimming cost V 8 bases and J 6 bases; bases outside gene matches: 10. The CDR3 length is 14 residues. Germline assignment: CDR1 ENHRY and CDR2 SYGVKD. In DNA, the CDR3 is TGTGCCATCTGGGCAAGTCGGGACAGGGATGGCTACACCTTC. Protein product: CAIWASRDRDGYTF.

This chain connects TRBV7-2 to TRBJ2-6; D remains unclear. Trimming removed 5 bases at V and 0 bases at J, with 8 bases between. The CDR3 totals 15 residues. Germline V gene sequence: CDR1 SGHTA, CDR2 FQGNSA. This chain's CDR3 is CASSLASSGANVLTF. CDR3 bases: TGTGCCAGCAGCCTCGCGAGCTCTGGGGCCAACGTCCTGACTTTC. Full variable domain (rest looked up from reference TRBV7-2 and TRBJ2-6): GAGVSQSPSNKVTEKGKDVELRCDPISGHTALYWYRQSLGQGLEFLIYFQGNSAPDKSGLPSDRFSAERTGGSVSTLTIQRTQQEDSAVYLCASSLASSGANVLTFGAGSRLTVL.

J is TRBJ1-5 and V is TRBV5-1, with 10 bases lining up with TRBD1. V gave up 3 bases and J gave up 2 bases; unmatched junction bases: 5. The CDR3 contains 16 residues. The germline CDR1 and CDR2 sequences are SGHRS and YFSETQ. For the CDR3, the DNA is TGCGCCAGCAGCTCCGGGACAGGGGATCGCAATCAGCCCCAGCATTTT. It is translated as CASSSGTGDRNQPQHF.

This clone appeared a few times. The genes are TRBV9 and TRBJ2-1, with 14 bases fitting TRBD2. The CDR3 extends over 16 amino acids. CDR1 and CDR2 from the germline V gene are SGDLS and YYNGEE. The junction had 4 bases not matched to a gene; V was cut back by 5 bases and J by 3 bases. CDR3 region: CASSGLAGGSYNEQFF. DNA of the CDR3: TGTGCCAGCAGTGGACTAGCGGGGGGCAGCTACAATGAGCAGTTCTTC.

The genes are TRBV13 and TRBJ2-2, with 11 bases that match TRBD2. This CDR3 comprises 18 residues. V lost 4 bases to trimming and J lost 3 bases; unmatched junction nucleotides: 10. CDR1 PRHDT and CDR2 FYEKMQ come from the germline V gene (reference sequence). CDR3 bases: TGTGCCAGCAGCTCAGAAAACCGACTAGCGGGGCACACCGGGGAGCTGTTTTTT. Protein: CASSSENRLAGHTGELFF.

This chain uses TRBV10-3 with TRBJ2-1; 13 nucleotides agree with TRBD2. The CDR3 contains 17 residues. Germline CDR1 ENHRY, CDR2 SYGVKD. V lost 4 bases to trimming and J lost 2 bases; unmatched junction nucleotides: 5. CDR3 loop: CAISGLAGGSTYNEQFF. The CDR3 DNA is TGTGCCATCAGTGGACTAGCGGGGGGCTCCACCTACAATGAGCAGTTCTTC.

V and J are TRBV28 and TRBJ1-6; the D gene is possibly TRBD1 (6 bases). V was pared by 5 bases and J by 0 bases, with 11 bases between. Germline V gene data show CDR1 as MDHEN and CDR2 as SYDVKM. The CDR3 loop spans 16 amino acids. The DNA of the CDR3 is TGTGCCAGCAGTGGGGGCTCGAGCTCCTATAATTCACCCCTCCACTTT. Its protein is CASSGGSSSYNSPLHF.

The chain combines TRBV4-1 with TRBJ2-1, with a weak D call TRBD1 (6 bases). The germline V gene encodes CDR1 MGHRA and CDR2 YSYEKL. The CDR3 is made up of 18 amino acids. Trimming left V 4 bases short and J 0 bases short, with 19 bases between. In nucleotides, the CDR3 is TGCGCCAGCAGCCCTACGACAGGCCTTTCTAGCTCCTACAATGAGCAGTTCTTC. Amino acids: CASSPTTGLSSSYNEQFF.

The chain is built from TRBV10-3 and TRBJ2-1; 10 bases agree with TRBD1. Germline CDR1 ENHRY, CDR2 SYGVKD. V shed 10 bases, J shed 4 bases, and the junction held 16 bases outside the gene matches. CDR3 length: 17 amino acids. CDR3 in amino acids: CATVPGQGLSGYNEQFF. The CDR3, as DNA: TGTGCCACCGTCCCGGGACAGGGGCTCTCGGGGTACAATGAGCAGTTCTTC.

V usage is TRBV27 and J usage is TRBJ2-7; 7 nucleotides line up with TRBD1. CDR1 is MNHEY, CDR2 SMNVEV, per germline (reference sequence). J gave up 0 bases and V 6 bases, and 2 bases lay outside the gene matches. This CDR3 is 13 amino acids long. The CDR3 region is CASRGTVSYEQYF. In DNA, the CDR3 is TGTGCCAGCAGGGGGACAGTCTCCTACGAGCAGTACTTC.

The CDR3 sequence: CASSYDRRCGYTF. DNA of the CDR3: TGTGCCAGCAGTTACGACAGGCGCTGTGGCTACACCTTC. This chain connects TRBV6-6 to TRBJ1-2; D might be TRBD1 (6 bases). V was clipped by 2 bases and J by 7 bases, with 11 bases between them. CDR3 length equals 13 residues. Per germline, CDR1 MNHNY and CDR2 SVGAGI (reference sequence).

This clone appeared a single time. The chain combines TRBV18 with TRBJ2-7; tentative D call: TRBD1 (5 bases). The germline V gene has CDR1 KGHSH and CDR2 LQKENI. V dropped 2 bases and J dropped 3 bases, with 8 bases sitting between them. This CDR3 is built from 13 residues. The CDR3 DNA reads as TGTGCCAGCTCACCAGCTCAGGGCTACGAGCAGTACGTC. This translates into CASSPAQGYEQYV.

The chain recombines TRBV11-2 with TRBJ1-1; 9 nucleotides match TRBD1. This CDR3 has 17 residues. CDR1 and CDR2 from the germline V gene are SGHAT and FQNNGV. J was trimmed by 5 bases and V by 5 bases; bases with no gene match: 15. This chain's CDR3 is CASSRRGGGQGGTEAFF. The CDR3 region has the DNA TGTGCCAGCAGCCGCCGAGGGGGGGGACAGGGAGGGACTGAAGCTTTCTTT.

This sequence joins TRBV25-1 and TRBJ2-3; 8 positions match TRBD2. The CDR3 spans 14 residues. Unmatched junction bases numbered 6, after V lost 3 bases and J lost 7 bases. CDR1 MGHDK and CDR2 SYGVNS come from the germline V gene. The chain's CDR3 is CASSETGGVYTQYF. CDR3 in DNA: TGTGCCAGCAGTGAGACCGGGGGGGTGTATACGCAGTATTTT. Complete variable domain (other parts from reference TRBV25-1 and TRBJ2-3): EADIYQTPRYLVIGTGKKITLECSQTMGHDKMYWYQQDPGMELHLIHYSYGVNSTEKGDLSSESTVSRIRTEHFPLTLESARPSHTSQYLCASSETGGVYTQYFGPGTRLTVL.

Details on this clone: Germline is not matched at one junction end, which may reflect a read error. This CDR3 reads CSSSEDRGANEKLFF. The CDR3, as DNA: TGTTCCAGCAGCGAAGACAGGGGAGCTAATGAAAAACTGTTTTTT. The V call is TRBV7-9, the J call TRBJ1-4, with 8 bases fitting TRBD1. Germline V gene sequence: CDR1 SEHNR, CDR2 FQNEAQ (reference sequence). This CDR3 has 15 residues.

This clone has only a few counts. CDR3 in DNA: TGTGCCAGCAGCCTCTTGTCCGGGGCCAACGTCCTGACTTTC. Translated: CASSLLSGANVLTF. The chain is built from TRBV6-1 and TRBJ2-6; D is unresolved. From germline, CDR1 is MNHNS and CDR2 SASEGT. This CDR3 has 14 residues. V lost 6 bases and J lost 4, with 10 bases in between.

V gene TRBV11-3 combines with J gene TRBJ2-1; 11 bases map to TRBD2. Germline V gene sequence: CDR1 SGHNT, CDR2 YENEEA. Losses at the gene ends were 3 bases for V and 8 bases for J; bases not matched to a gene: 3. This CDR3 spans 14 amino acids. This CDR3 reads CASSLTSGEDEQFF. CDR3 sequence (DNA): TGTGCCAGCAGCTTGACTAGCGGGGAGGATGAGCAGTTCTTC. Based on the CDR3 plus reference TRBV11-3 and TRBJ2-1, the full variable domain is EAGVVQSPRYKIIEKKQPVAFWCNPISGHNTLYWYLQNLGQGPELLIRYENEEAVDDSQLPKDRFSAERLKGVDSTLKIQPAELGDSAVYLCASSLTSGEDEQFFGPGTRLTVL.